The 8 T cell receptor beta chains reported below all come from one sample, sequenced in a study of early T cells in non-severe SARS-CoV-2 infection. TCRdb analysed the 5' RACE reads with MiXCR anew, one entry per CDR3 protein. The table has 70,000 to 90,000 distinct CDR3 sequences, around 9.3% seen once. The input for sequencing was whole blood, taken at baseline. These receptors were taken from an adult who was a healthcare worker with PCR-confirmed SARS-CoV-2 infection or an uninfected control (not recorded which).

There are a few counts of this clonotype. This sequence joins TRBV2 and TRBJ1-5; 7 bases fit TRBD1. The ends lost 5 bases at V and 4 bases at J; junction bases unmatched: 2. Germline CDR1 reads SNHLY; CDR2 reads FYNNEI. This CDR3 has 13 amino acids. This chain's CDR3 is CASSNRGNQPQHF. In DNA form, the CDR3 reads TGTGCCAGCAGTAACAGGGGTAATCAGCCCCAGCATTTT.

This clonotype was seen more than once but under ten times. The J gene is TRBJ1-2, the V gene TRBV11-2; possible D gene TRBD1, 5 bases. CDR3 length: 11 amino acids. V lost 5 bases, J lost 11 bases, and 12 bases lay in between. From germline, CDR1 is SGHAT and CDR2 FQNNGV. The CDR3 region has the DNA TGTGCCAGCAGCCGACAGTTACAATACACCTTC. As protein: CASSRQLQYTF.

This clonotype turned up a few times. At one end the junction does not follow the germline gene, possibly because of a read error. The chain combines TRBV9 with TRBJ1-1; 7 positions agree with TRBD1. The CDR3 loop spans 15 amino acids. The V gene's germline CDR1 is SGDLS and CDR2 YYNGEE. CDR3 bases: TGTGCCAGCAGCACGAGACCCCAGGGGGATGCTGAAGTTTTCTTT. As protein: CASSTRPQGDAEVFF.

This clonotype was counted a few times. The chain uses TRBV12-3 or TRBV12-4 and TRBJ1-1, with D perhaps TRBD1 (5 bases). V dropped 3 bases and J dropped 0 bases, with 11 bases sitting between them. This CDR3 has 15 amino acids. Written as DNA, the CDR3 is TGTGCCAGCAGTTTGCGACAGAACTTGAACACTGAAGCTTTCTTT. Its translation is CASSLRQNLNTEAFF.

The chain is built from TRBV18 and TRBJ2-7; 9 nucleotides align to TRBD1. Germline V gives CDR1 KGHSH, CDR2 LQKENI. The CDR3 is 17 amino acids. V lost 2 bases, J lost 6 bases, and 14 bases stayed unmatched. The DNA for the CDR3 is TGTGCCAGCTCACCAATTCCGGGACAGGGAACCCCCTCCGAGCAGTACTTC. Encoded protein: CASSPIPGQGTPSEQYF.

This clonotype was counted a few times. The rearrangement joins TRBV3-1 to TRBJ2-4, with a weak D call TRBD1 (6 bases). The CDR3 contains 12 residues. Trimming took off 1 base at V and 9 bases at J, with 7 bases between the two ends. CDR1 is LGHDT, CDR2 YNNKEL, per germline (reference sequence). The CDR3 here is CASSQGGGIQYF. The CDR3 DNA sequence: TGTGCCAGCAGCCAAGGAGGGGGCATTCAGTACTTC.

The rearrangement joins TRBV5-6 to TRBJ2-5; 9 nucleotides line up with TRBD2. The CDR3 extends over 17 amino acids. The ends lost 0 bases at V and 4 bases at J; junction bases unmatched: 10. Germline V gene sequence: CDR1 SGHDT, CDR2 YYEEEE. CDR3 nucleotides: TGTGCCAGCAGCTTGGCGGTAGCGGGAGACTGGGGAGAGACCCAGTACTTC. This sequence encodes CASSLAVAGDWGETQYF. Full variable domain (rest looked up from reference TRBV5-6 and TRBJ2-5): DAGVTQSPTHLIKTRGQQVTLRCSPKSGHDTVSWYQQALGQGPQFIFQYYEEEERQRGNFPDRFSGHQFPNYSSELNVNALLLGDSALYLCASSLAVAGDWGETQYFGPGTRLLVL.

In this sample, this clonotype turned up a few times. The V call is TRBV6-6, the J call TRBJ2-2; D may be TRBD1 (5 bases). V was cut by 2 bases and J by 5 bases, with 12 bases left in between. The CDR3 is 15 residues long. In germline, CDR1 is MNHNY, CDR2 SVGAGI (reference sequence). CDR3 protein: CASSYPSRVTGELFF. The CDR3 coding sequence is TGTGCCAGCAGTTACCCTTCCAGGGTTACCGGGGAGCTGTTTTTT.